The sequence of this T cell receptor (beta chain) was determined in a study of blood T cells in healthy people across ages. In this sample, this clonotype turned up many times. Its antigen is unknown. Through a sample-barcoded 5' primer and a J-beta primer mix, a second PCR was run for about 7 to 12 cycles. Via MiXCR, TCRdb re-called the 5' RACE reads, giving one row per CDR3 protein. The repertoire includes about 650,000 distinct CDR3 sequences, 32% of them detected once, and approximately 15% sits in the top ten. The study, taken as a whole, reports: Aged donors had fewer naive CD4+ cells and lower diversity than long-lived donors.

The receptor was derived from a woman of 80 years or more in good health. The sequencing input was blood.

CDR3 protein: CASSSYRVRSSGANVLTF. DNA for the CDR3: TGTGCCAGCAGCTCGTACAGGGTGCGGAGTAGTGGGGCCAACGTCCTGACTTTC. This chain links TRBV13 with TRBJ2-6; D may be TRBD1 (6 bases). The germline V and J ends were trimmed by 4 bases and 3 bases, with 19 bases remaining between them. The CDR3 contains 18 residues. The germline gives CDR1 PRHDT, CDR2 FYEKMQ (reference sequence).